The clone carrying this T cell receptor beta chain has just a few counts. Germline values: CDR1 MNHEY, CDR2 SMNVEV (reference sequence). The CDR3 has 13 amino acids. Trimming at V came to 3 bases and at J to 6 bases, leaving 3 bases not matched to a gene. The data originate from a study of blood T cell repertoires in COVID-19. Looking at the study overall: Some COVID-19 samples were acute and others convalescent; all came from the United States, Italy and Spain. PBMCs, B-cell-depleted T cells, or T cells provided the cDNA or gDNA that made up the material.

Original processing methods: Estimation of nucleated cell counts was performed using reference gene primer amplification. Here immunoSEQ multiplex PCR was the method, and the copy in TCRdb shows in-frame clones only, minus some. Clone size and the V and J calls come from that table; the DNA yielded D and trimming. The data show roughly 80,000 clones, nearly 90% seen once. The chain recombines TRBV27 with TRBJ1-2, with TRBD1 identical over 8 bases. This TCR came from a woman aged 80 or older with acute or convalescent COVID-19. Sequenced: peripheral blood. CDR3 sequence: CASSFRTGNGYTF. Written as DNA, the CDR3 is TGTGCCAGCAGTTTTCGGACAGGGAATGGCTACACCTTC.